A single sample is the source of the 22 T cell receptor beta chains below, sequenced in a study of CD8 T cells in ankylosing spondylitis. Study-wide results and caveats: A TCR beta motif of roughly 8 highly homologous variants appeared characteristic of ankylosing spondylitis blood.

No antigen has been assigned to these receptors. TCRdb used MiXCR to reprocess the 5' RACE reads, holding one entry per CDR3 protein. The sample holds around 480,000 distinct CDR3 sequences; 15% to 20% are singletons and the top ten take just over 1%. Material for sequencing was blood, either unsorted or a sorted T cell fraction (not recorded which). The receptors shown here come from a male donor with ankylosing spondylitis.

In its sample, this clonotype was seen many times. The V call is TRBV12-3 or TRBV12-4, the J call TRBJ1-5; 7 bases agree with TRBD1. V was pared by 1 base and J by 7 bases, with 4 bases of the junction left unmatched. The CDR3 is 14 residues long. The CDR3 nucleotides are TGTGCCAGCAGTTTAGAGAGACAGGGCCAGCCCCAGCATTTT. Encoded protein: CASSLERQGQPQHF.

The sample holds a few counts of this clonotype. The genes are TRBV5-1 and TRBJ1-6; D perhaps matches TRBD1 (6 bases). The germline V gene encodes CDR1 SGHRS and CDR2 YFSETQ. The length of the CDR3 is 15 residues. V lost 3 bases to trimming and J lost 10 bases, with 17 bases between them. CDR3 amino acids: CASSYGGGEVSPLHF. The CDR3 coding sequence is TGCGCCAGCAGCTACGGGGGGGGCGAAGTCTCACCCCTCCACTTT. The full variable domain, completed using reference TRBV5-1 and TRBJ1-6, is KAGVTQTPRYLIKTRGQQVTLSCSPISGHRSVSWYQQTPGQGLQFLFEYFSETQRNKGNFPGRFSGRQFSNSRSEMNVSTLELGDSALYLCASSYGGGEVSPLHFGNGTRLTVT.

The V and J genes are TRBV3-1 and TRBJ2-7; 10 bases match TRBD2. The germline V gene encodes CDR1 LGHDT and CDR2 YNNKEL (reference sequence). The CDR3 has 16 residues. The junction had 6 bases not matched to a gene; V was cut back by 2 bases and J by 2 bases. The CDR3, as DNA: TGTGCCAGCAGCCAACCCTCGACTAGCGGGCCCTACGAGCAGTACTTC. Protein sequence: CASSQPSTSGPYEQYF.

The chain employs TRBV6-2 or TRBV6-3 and TRBJ2-2, with D hard to call. This CDR3 has 13 residues. Looked up from germline, CDR1 is MNHEY and CDR2 is SVGEGT. Trimming took 7 bases from V and 2 from J, leaving 8 bases between them. CDR3: CASNDRNTGELFF. For the CDR3, the DNA is TGTGCCAGCAATGATCGAAACACCGGGGAGCTGTTTTTT.

In this sample, this clonotype turned up many times. The chain combines TRBV9 with TRBJ2-7; D unresolved. Trimming removed 2 bases at V and 4 bases at J, with 13 bases between. Germline-derived CDR1 and CDR2 are SGDLS and YYNGEE. This CDR3 has 14 residues. CDR3 nucleotides: TGTGCCAGCAGCGTCGGCGGAGTTACTTACGAGCAGTACTTC. Translated, it gives CASSVGGVTYEQYF. The full variable domain, its missing parts supplied by reference TRBV9 and TRBJ2-7, is DSGVTQTPKHLITATGQRVTLRCSPRSGDLSVYWYQQSLDQGLQFLIQYYNGEERAKGNILERFSAQQFPDLHSELNLSSLELGDSALYFCASSVGGVTYEQYFGPGTRLTVT.

This clonotype was detected ten times or more. The chain combines TRBV5-1 with TRBJ2-1, with D possibly TRBD1 on 6 matching bases. The CDR3 covers 13 residues. The V end lost 2 bases, the J end lost 5 bases, and 8 bases lay between the germline ends. Germline CDR1 and CDR2: SGHRS and YFSETQ. The CDR3 is CASSFTGNNEQFF. The CDR3 DNA sequence: TGCGCCAGCAGCTTTACAGGGAACAATGAGCAGTTCTTC.

This clonotype was counted many times. V is TRBV12-3 or TRBV12-4 and J is TRBJ2-2; D uncertain. The CDR3 is made up of 14 amino acids. V was clipped by 8 bases and J by 6 bases, with 16 bases between them. CDR3: CASQRQGVAGELFF. CDR3 DNA sequence: TGTGCCAGCCAAAGGCAAGGAGTAGCCGGGGAGCTGTTTTTT.

In this sample, this clonotype turned up a few times. The rearrangement uses TRBV7-6 and TRBJ2-5, with 9 bases lining up with TRBD1. The germline CDR1 and CDR2 sequences are SGHVS and FNYEAQ. CDR3 size: 15 residues. The ends lost 1 base at V and 5 bases at J; junction bases unmatched: 5. The CDR3 reads CASSLDRGRGETQYF. Written as DNA, the CDR3 is TGTGCCAGCAGCTTAGACAGGGGGCGGGGGGAGACCCAGTACTTC.

V is TRBV9 and J is TRBJ1-3, with D possibly being TRBD1 (6 bases). CDR1 is SGDLS, CDR2 YYNGEE, per germline. CDR3 length equals 15 residues. Trimming removed 3 bases at V and 1 base at J, with 11 bases between. The CDR3 is CASSAQGQSGNTIYF. In DNA, the CDR3 is TGTGCCAGCAGCGCCCAGGGACAATCTGGAAACACCATATATTTT.

The rearrangement joins TRBV7-9 to TRBJ2-1, with D perhaps being TRBD1 or TRBD2 (5 bases each). The CDR3 is made up of 15 amino acids. Germline loops: CDR1 SEHNR, CDR2 FQNEAQ (reference sequence). The V end lost 0 bases, the J end lost 5 bases, and 11 bases lay between the germline ends. The CDR3 sequence: CASSLAGTINNEQFF. The CDR3 nucleotides read TGTGCCAGCAGCTTAGCGGGGACCATTAACAATGAGCAGTTCTTC.

This clonotype has more than one count but fewer than ten. The chain is built from TRBV12-3 or TRBV12-4 and TRBJ1-6; 8 nucleotides align to TRBD1. Trimming cost V 10 bases and J 12 bases; bases outside gene matches: 11. The CDR3 has 13 residues. The DNA of the CDR3 is TGTGCCACTTCTTCGGGACAGGTGGGACCCCTCCACTTT. Translation gives CATSSGQVGPLHF.

The chain is built from TRBV4-1 and TRBJ2-1; a possible D gene is TRBD1 (6 bases). The ends were cut back, 0 bases at V and 8 bases at J, with 11 bases in the middle. There are 14 residues in the CDR3. The germline V gene has CDR1 MGHRA and CDR2 YSYEKL. CDR3 sequence reads: CASSQEGGRDEQFF. The CDR3 DNA follows: TGCGCCAGCAGCCAAGAAGGGGGAAGGGATGAGCAGTTCTTC.

Only a few counts were recorded for this clonotype. This chain connects TRBV5-6 to TRBJ2-1; a weak D match, TRBD2 (6 bases). V was clipped by 0 bases and J by 6 bases, with 16 bases between them. CDR1 SGHDT and CDR2 YYEEEE come from the germline V gene. The CDR3 spans 16 residues. The CDR3 is CASSLGGERAFNEQFF. DNA of the CDR3: TGTGCCAGCAGCTTGGGCGGGGAGCGGGCCTTCAATGAGCAGTTCTTC.

This clonotype has just a few counts. The V gene is TRBV4-2, the J gene TRBJ2-7; maybe TRBD2 (6 bases). The ends were cut back, 4 bases at V and 2 bases at J, with 12 bases in the middle. The CDR3 sequence is 14 residues long. Germline V lookup: CDR1 LGHNA, CDR2 YNFKEQ. The CDR3 bases are TGTGCCAGCAGCCCCGGGGGTACAGCCTACGAGCAGTACTTC. Its protein is CASSPGGTAYEQYF.

This clonotype turned up a few times. The chain has TRBV18 and TRBJ2-5; 7 bases map to TRBD1. This CDR3 has 13 amino acids. The V gene's germline CDR1 is KGHSH and CDR2 LQKENI. V gave up 6 bases and J gave up 1 base; unmatched junction bases: 2. The CDR3 is CASSRQGQETQYF. In DNA form, the CDR3 reads TGTGCCAGCTCTCGACAGGGCCAAGAGACCCAGTACTTC.

Only a few counts were recorded for this clonotype. The chain is built from TRBV28 and TRBJ2-6; D is unresolved. V was clipped by 7 bases and J by 0 bases, with 16 bases between them. From germline, CDR1 is MDHEN and CDR2 SYDVKM. CDR3 size: 17 residues. CDR3 sequence: CASNSRRRPSGANVLTF. The CDR3 DNA follows: TGTGCCAGCAACTCCCGGCGGCGGCCCTCTGGGGCCAACGTCCTGACTTTC.

The V and J genes are TRBV7-2 and TRBJ1-1, with D perhaps matching TRBD1 (6 bases). The CDR3 length is 16 residues. From germline, CDR1 is SGHTA and CDR2 FQGNSA. V lost 2 bases, J lost 4 bases, and 17 bases lay in between. The CDR3 coding sequence is TGTGCCAGCAGCTTATCCTCCAGGGGCGGGGGCACTGAAGCTTTCTTT. It codes for CASSLSSRGGGTEAFF.

This sequence joins TRBV3-1 and TRBJ2-1; TRBD2 is a possible D gene (5 bases). Germline values: CDR1 LGHDT, CDR2 YNNKEL (reference sequence). The CDR3 has 12 residues. V was trimmed by 5 bases and J by 9 bases, leaving 11 bases between them. The chain's CDR3 is CASSSTSVEQFF. CDR3 DNA: TGTGCCAGCAGCTCAACTAGTGTTGAGCAGTTCTTC.

The chain joins TRBV20-1 to TRBJ1-2, with D uncertain. The CDR3 covers 13 residues. Germline V gene sequence: CDR1 DFQATT, CDR2 SNEGSKA (reference sequence). The ends were cut back, 1 base at V and 7 bases at J, with 13 bases in the middle. The CDR3 DNA follows: TGCAGTGCTAGAGGAGGACTTAGTGGTGGCTACACCTTC. It is translated as CSARGGLSGGYTF.

The J gene is TRBJ2-1, the V gene TRBV20-1; no reliable D call. The CDR3 consists of 14 residues. The V and J ends lost 3 bases and 4 bases respectively, with 13 bases between them. CDR1 and CDR2 from the germline V gene are DFQATT and SNEGSKA (reference sequence). In nucleotides, the CDR3 is TGCAGTGCTAGTTTGGGTAGTCAATACAATGAGCAGTTCTTC. Protein sequence: CSASLGSQYNEQFF.

The table lists this clonotype with a few counts. The genes are TRBV12-3 or TRBV12-4 and TRBJ2-4; perhaps D is TRBD1 or TRBD2 (5 bases each). The CDR3 sequence is 14 residues long. With 5 bases removed from V and 10 bases from J, the gap between germline ends came to 18 bases. The CDR3 sequence: CASSPGTAKGIQYF. Written as DNA, the CDR3 is TGTGCCAGCAGTCCCGGGACCGCTAAGGGGATTCAGTACTTC.

V is TRBV15 and J is TRBJ1-6, with 8 bases matching TRBD1. The V gene's germline CDR1 is LNHNV and CDR2 YYDKDF (reference sequence). The CDR3 consists of 14 residues. V trimming: 2 bases; J trimming: 7 bases; junction bases outside the gene matches: 1. CDR3: CATSRQGANSPLHF. The CDR3 DNA sequence: TGTGCCACCAGCAGACAGGGGGCGAATTCACCCCTCCACTTT.